This T cell receptor (beta chain) was observed in a study of blood T cells in healthy people across ages (dated by TCRdb to 2014 to 2015). Turning to the overall study: In model experiments, template switching captured about one uniquely barcoded TCR beta cDNA molecule for every two T cells. The study measured age-related changes in TCR beta repertoire diversity using deep sequencing normalized with unique cDNA molecular identifiers. The donors were divided into four age groups: young (average around 17 years), middle-aged (over 35), aged (about 60) and long-lived (roughly 82). To avoid experimental bias, donors of different ages were distributed randomly across sequencing lanes. Two additional independent replicas of 1 million unique cDNA reads from the same blood draw were analyzed for two donors (one aged 18 to 30 and one aged 80 or older). Broad study findings and their caveats: There was a strong correlation between observed TCR beta diversity and the percentage of naive T cells measured by flow cytometry. Estimates of total diversity based on one million sequenced T cells were considered lower bounds and underestimates. Donor CMV infection status was unknown, potentially confounding age-related changes in expanded clonotypes. Bulk unsorted PBMC profiling prevented conclusive comparison of naive and antigen-experienced compartments. Observed TCR beta diversity per million T cells fell roughly linearly with age, and a significant reduction was already apparent by age roughly 40. Compared with the aged group, the long-lived group had more naive CD4+ T cells, fewer expanded clones and increased TCR diversity, suggesting age selection.

There are a few counts of this clonotype. Its antigen is not yet known. Nothing much larger sits one base from this clone, and base qualities are not available. Preparation of the library involved 5' RACE. The sequencer was an Illumina HiSeq 2500. A second PCR of roughly 7 to 12 cycles was run with a J-beta primer mix and a sample-barcoded 5' primer. A unique molecular identifier was introduced onto each TCR beta cDNA molecule by a template-switch 5' adaptor carrying 12 random nucleotides. Each sample yielded at least 2.5 million CDR3-containing paired-end reads. All of the RNA was converted into first-strand cDNA using the Mint cDNA synthesis kit, with a TRBC-specific oligonucleotide serving as the primer. Following uracil-DNA glycosylase treatment, all cDNA underwent a first 18-cycle PCR with the universal primers M1SS and BC2_uni_R. In the paper's pipeline: For normalization, 1 million high-quality reads, each with a distinct molecular identifier, were randomly selected from each sample. Instead of being binned into consensus sequences, reads that shared molecular identifiers were thrown out. MiTCR, run with a Q25 quality threshold and the strictest error-elimination algorithm, handled CDR3 identification, clonotype clustering and error correction. A nonparametric unseen species model using Euler transformation provided a lower-bound estimate of total TCR beta diversity. TCRdb trimmed public reads at Q25 via fastp, called clones via MiXCR and kept in-frame beta chains. A single entry per CDR3 protein holds the most common genes and DNA from its merged rows. The V and J calls follow TCRdb's processing rather than the paper's. This sample is represented by about 650,000 distinct CDR3 sequences; 52% of them were singletons. In total, the top ten clones hold 13% of the sample.

The roughly 39 donors, aged about 6 to 95 years, were systemically healthy Caucasian individuals from Russia. Each donor gave approximately 9.3 milliliters of peripheral blood, collected into EDTA-treated Vacutainer tubes. Ficoll-Paque density-gradient centrifugation was used to isolate PBMCs, with at least 6 million per sample. Trizol reagent was used to extract total RNA from PBMCs, with at least 6 micrograms per sample. Naive CD45RAhigh/CD27high T cell percentages were measured by flow cytometry on a PBMC aliquot from every donor. The receptor was isolated from a woman older than 75 in good health. Sequenced sample: blood.

The CDR3 protein sequence reads: CASSQDRFSGNTDTQYF. The bases are TGCGCCAGCAGCCAAGATCGGTTTTCGGGGAACACAGATACGCAGTATTTT. The chain links TRBV4-1 with TRBJ2-3; perhaps TRBD2 is the D gene, with 5 bases matching. Including the terminal cysteine and phenylalanine, the CDR3 comprises 17 residues. Only the CDR3 portion is preserved as DNA: 51 bases, with reading frame beginning at the first base. Trimming takes 0 bases from V and 2 bases from J, and the germline ends sit 15 bases apart. The germline V gene specifies MGHRA as CDR1 and YSYEKL as CDR2.